These 31 T cell receptor beta chains share one sample of origin, sequenced in a study of CD8+ T cells in alopecia areata. Extracted RNA was reverse transcribed, and the resulting cDNA served as sequencing template. Assay: immunoSEQ multiplex PCR; the TCRdb copy retains only in-frame clones and omits some. The repertoire holds roughly 130,000 clones, with roughly three fifths as singletons. The sequenced sample was CD4+ T cells sorted from blood, obtained at week 0. The receptors come from a human donor with alopecia areata.

This chain connects TRBV7-8 to TRBJ2-7; 12 bases map to TRBD2. Trimming at V came to 2 bases and at J to 4 bases, leaving 9 bases not matched to a gene. The CDR3 loop spans 17 amino acids. Germline V lookup: CDR1 SGHVS, CDR2 FQNEAQ. CDR3 in DNA: TGTGCCAGCAGCTTACGGGGTCGGACTAGCGGGAAATACGAGCAGTACTTC. It specifies CASSLRGRTSGKYEQYF.

This clone was picked up one time. The genes are TRBV4-3 and TRBJ1-2; 7 bases are a match to TRBD1. V shed 1 base, J shed 5 bases, and the junction held 10 bases outside the gene matches. CDR1 and CDR2 from the germline V gene are LGHNA and YSLEER. The CDR3 has 16 amino acids. Written as DNA, the CDR3 is TGCGCCAGCAGCCAAGCGGCAGGGGGGATAGTGTATGGCTACACCTTC. Protein: CASSQAAGGIVYGYTF.

This clone was seen a handful of times. This chain connects TRBV10-3 to TRBJ2-2; TRBD2 might be the D (6 bases). In germline, CDR1 is ENHRY, CDR2 SYGVKD. Trimming removed 4 bases from V and 0 bases from J, with 6 bases in between. CDR3 size: 14 residues. CDR3 bases: TGTGCCATCAGTGGACTAGCGAACACCGGGGAGCTGTTTTTT. The encoded protein is CAISGLANTGELFF.

The sample holds a few counts of this clone. One junction end disagrees with the germline gene, perhaps due to a read error. The genes are TRBV6-5 and TRBJ2-7; D possibly corresponds to TRBD2 (6 bases). Germline-derived CDR1 and CDR2 are MNHEY and SVGAGI. There are 14 residues in the CDR3. CDR3 sequence (DNA): TGTGCCAGCAGTTACAAAGGAGGGACCTACGCGCAGTACTTC. Translation: CASSYKGGTYAQYF.

This chain links TRBV6-5 with TRBJ1-5; no definite D call. Trimming pared 8 bases from V and 4 bases from J, leaving 21 bases between. The length of the CDR3 is 16 residues. Per the germline V gene, CDR1 is MNHEY and CDR2 is SVGAGI. The CDR3 nucleotides read TGTGCCAGCTCTTACTGGCCCAACCTAGCGAATCAGCCCCAGCATTTT. Translating it yields CASSYWPNLANQPQHF.

This clone was detected a few times. This chain uses TRBV29-1 with TRBJ2-3; possibly TRBD1 for D (7 bases). Germline CDR1 and CDR2: SQVTM and ANQGSEA. The CDR3 has 16 amino acids. Trimming cost V 2 bases and J 7 bases, with 22 bases left between them. The CDR3 region is CSVETGMRQGGYTQYF. The CDR3 region has the DNA TGCAGCGTTGAAACTGGGATGAGACAGGGAGGTTATACGCAGTATTTT.

V gene TRBV30 combines with J gene TRBJ1-5; D call uncertain. The germline CDR1 and CDR2 sequences are GTSNPN and SVGIG (reference sequence). V dropped 1 base and J dropped 7 bases, with 17 bases sitting between them. The CDR3 has 15 residues. This chain's CDR3 is CAWSERGGGQQPQHF. The DNA for the CDR3 is TGTGCCTGGAGTGAGCGGGGTGGAGGGCAACAGCCCCAGCATTTT.

This clone was found many times. The chain has TRBV5-1 and TRBJ1-5; D is undetermined. Per germline, CDR1 SGHRS and CDR2 YFSETQ. The CDR3 runs 18 residues. Trimming shortened V by 4 bases and J by 1 base, and 21 bases separated the two germline ends. The CDR3 DNA reads as TGCGCCAGCAGCCCAACCGGACGCGACGGGATGAGCAATCAGCCCCAGCATTTT. As protein: CASSPTGRDGMSNQPQHF.

The chain uses TRBV7-3 and TRBJ2-5; 8 bases are shared with TRBD1. The germline gives CDR1 SGHTA, CDR2 FQGTGA. CDR3 length: 13 residues. Losses at the gene ends were 8 bases for V and 4 bases for J; bases not matched to a gene: 6. The CDR3 DNA is TGTGCCAGCTCGGGCAGGGGGCGAGAGACCCAGTACTTC. Its protein is CASSGRGRETQYF. Full variable domain (remainder filled in from reference TRBV7-3 and TRBJ2-5): GAGVSQTPSNKVTEKGKYVELRCDPISGHTALYWYRQSLGQGPEFLIYFQGTGAADDSGLPNDRFFAVRPEGSVSTLKIQRTERGDSAVYLCASSGRGRETQYFGPGTRLLVL.

The chain's CDR3 is CASSQVLSGPLRETQYF. The CDR3 bases are TGCGCCAGCAGCCAAGTCTTAAGCGGACCCCTCCGAGAGACCCAGTACTTC. The V gene is TRBV4-1, the J gene TRBJ2-5, with D perhaps TRBD2 (5 bases). This CDR3 has 17 residues. CDR1 MGHRA and CDR2 YSYEKL come from the germline V gene. Trimming cost V 1 base and J 4 bases, with 19 bases left between them.

V gene TRBV5-1 combines with J gene TRBJ2-1; 10 nucleotides align to TRBD2. V shed 4 bases and J 10 bases; nucleotides not matched to a gene: 5. Germline CDR1 reads SGHRS; CDR2 reads YFSETQ. This CDR3 spans 13 amino acids. In nucleotides, the CDR3 is TGCGCCAGCAGCGCTGGGACTAGCGACGAGCAGTTCTTC. It encodes CASSAGTSDEQFF.

This sequence joins TRBV7-9 and TRBJ2-3; 9 bases match TRBD2. The CDR3 consists of 16 residues. Losses at the gene ends were 3 bases for V and 2 bases for J; bases not matched to a gene: 6. CDR1 and CDR2 from the germline V gene are SEHNR and FQNEAQ (reference sequence). CDR3 bases: TGTGCCAGCAGCTTCTGGCGGGAGGGCTTCACAGATACGCAGTATTTT. Residues: CASSFWREGFTDTQYF.

The chain has TRBV14 and TRBJ2-7, with D maybe TRBD1 (5 bases). CDR3 length equals 13 residues. The germline V and J ends were trimmed by 3 bases and 3 bases, with 9 bases remaining between them. Germline V gene sequence: CDR1 SGHDN, CDR2 FVKESK. The CDR3 spells CASSHDDSYEQYF. The CDR3 DNA follows: TGTGCCAGCAGCCATGATGACAGCTACGAGCAGTACTTC.

The CDR3: CASSISNNPYEQYF. Written as DNA, the CDR3 is TGTGCCAGTAGTATTTCCAACAATCCCTACGAGCAGTACTTC. The chain uses TRBV19 and TRBJ2-7; no clear D gene. This CDR3 has 14 residues. The V gene's germline CDR1 is LNHDA and CDR2 SQIVND (reference sequence). V lost 3 bases and J lost 2, with 11 bases in between.

V and J are TRBV15 and TRBJ1-2; D is uncertain. The germline CDR1 and CDR2 sequences are LNHNV and YYDKDF (reference sequence). V shed 0 bases and J shed 4 bases, with 6 bases lying between them. The CDR3 consists of 13 residues. CDR3 amino acids: CATSRDPSYGYTF. As DNA, the CDR3 is TGTGCCACCAGCAGAGATCCGAGCTATGGCTACACCTTC.

This rearrangement joins TRBV6-1 to TRBJ1-1; 10 nucleotides align to TRBD1. In germline, CDR1 is MNHNS, CDR2 SASEGT. The CDR3 runs to 17 residues. Losses at the gene ends were 4 bases for V and 0 bases for J; bases not matched to a gene: 8. The CDR3 here is CASSGPGQGPMNTEAFF. CDR3 nucleotides: TGTGCCAGCAGTGGACCGGGACAGGGGCCTATGAACACTGAAGCTTTCTTT.

The chain's CDR3 is CASRQGAGELFF. Here the CDR3 DNA reads TGTGCCAGCAGACAGGGAGCCGGGGAGCTGTTTTTT. The chain carries TRBV27 and TRBJ2-2; tentative D call: TRBD1 (6 bases). Germline CDR1 and CDR2: MNHEY and SMNVEV (reference sequence). This CDR3 is 12 amino acids long. V was trimmed by 6 bases and J by 6 bases, leaving 8 bases between them.

A few counts support this clone. The chain joins TRBV7-9 to TRBJ2-3, with D perhaps being TRBD1 or TRBD2 (5 bases each). Trimming left V 5 bases short and J 8 bases short, with 11 bases between. The germline CDR1 and CDR2 sequences are SEHNR and FQNEAQ (reference sequence). This CDR3 comprises 12 residues. As DNA, the CDR3 is TGTGCCAGCAGCCCGACTGGGGGTACGCAGTATTTT. The encoded protein is CASSPTGGTQYF.

The chain is built from TRBV18 and TRBJ1-1; 7 bases are a match to TRBD1. V lost 3 bases to trimming and J lost 0 bases; unmatched junction nucleotides: 7. The germline V gene has CDR1 KGHSH and CDR2 LQKENI. This CDR3 contains 16 residues. CDR3 nucleotide sequence: TGTGCCAGCTCACCTCCGAGGGACAGTTTGAACACTGAAGCTTTCTTT. This sequence encodes CASSPPRDSLNTEAFF.

The V and J genes are TRBV6-1 and TRBJ1-2, with D unresolved. Trimming took off 1 base at V and 1 base at J, with 7 bases between the two ends. The CDR3 has 14 amino acids. The germline gives CDR1 MNHNS, CDR2 SASEGT. The CDR3 spells CASSEGPSNYGYTF. The CDR3 coding sequence is TGTGCCAGCAGTGAAGGACCGAGTAACTATGGCTACACCTTC.

The gene calls are TRBV9 and TRBJ2-7, with D perhaps TRBD1 or TRBD2 (5 bases each). V lost 4 bases, J lost 0 bases, and 11 bases lay in between. Germline lookup yields CDR1 SGDLS and CDR2 YYNGEE. The CDR3 covers 14 residues. The CDR3 is CASSLRGTSYEQYF. For the CDR3, the DNA is TGTGCCAGCAGCTTAAGAGGGACCTCCTACGAGCAGTACTTC.

The rearrangement joins TRBV30 to TRBJ2-7; possible D gene TRBD2, 6 bases. The V end lost 0 bases, the J end lost 3 bases, and 15 bases lay between the germline ends. The CDR3 contains 15 residues. Germline-derived CDR1 and CDR2 are GTSNPN and SVGIG (reference sequence). The CDR3 reads CAWSVNPAEGYEQYF. CDR3 DNA sequence: TGTGCCTGGAGTGTAAACCCCGCGGAGGGCTACGAGCAGTACTTC.

The gene calls are TRBV6-5 and TRBJ2-2; no reliable D call. CDR3 length equals 12 residues. The V gene lost 2 bases and the J gene lost 5 bases, with 3 bases spanning the gap. Germline-derived CDR1 and CDR2 are MNHEY and SVGAGI. This chain's CDR3 is CASSYQTGELFF. The CDR3 coding sequence is TGTGCCAGCAGTTACCAGACCGGGGAGCTGTTTTTT.

The gene calls are TRBV5-1 and TRBJ2-1, with unresolved D. V lost 4 bases and J 9 bases, leaving 11 bases between the germline ends. The CDR3 extends over 12 amino acids. Germline V gives CDR1 SGHRS, CDR2 YFSETQ. For the CDR3, the DNA is TGCGCCAGCAGCGATTCATATGGTGAGCAGTTCTTC. It yields the protein CASSDSYGEQFF.

This clone appeared once. The chain employs TRBV15 and TRBJ1-2; D is unresolved. Germline values: CDR1 LNHNV, CDR2 YYDKDF (reference sequence). The length of the CDR3 is 15 residues. Trimming left V 0 bases short and J 1 base short, with 9 bases between. This CDR3 reads CATSRDTFLNYGYTF. CDR3 nucleotide sequence: TGTGCCACCAGCAGAGATACCTTCCTTAACTATGGCTACACCTTC.

The CDR3 DNA follows: TGTGCCAGCGGGGGGCCTCGAGGCTACACCTTC. Encoded protein: CASGGPRGYTF. The chain has TRBV2 and TRBJ1-2; a possible D gene is TRBD1 (6 bases). The CDR3 spans 11 residues. Germline assignment: CDR1 SNHLY and CDR2 FYNNEI. V was shortened by 8 bases and J by 8 bases, with 12 bases between the two germline ends.

This chain joins TRBV5-1 and TRBJ2-4; D not certain. CDR1 is SGHRS and CDR2 is YFSETQ in the germline V gene. The CDR3 has 18 residues. V shed 4 bases and J shed 5 bases, with 25 bases lying between them. CDR3 nucleotide sequence: TGCGCCAGCAGCCCTAGGATTAGCTCACCTCCTCGGCAAAACATTCAGTACTTC. Translating it yields CASSPRISSPPRQNIQYF.

V and J are TRBV5-1 and TRBJ2-3, with D unclear. Germline V CDR1 and CDR2: SGHRS, YFSETQ. The germline V and J ends were trimmed by 1 base and 2 bases, with 8 bases remaining between them. The CDR3 runs to 14 residues. CDR3 residues: CASSLQQPTDTQYF. CDR3 coding DNA: TGCGCCAGCAGCTTGCAACAGCCCACAGATACGCAGTATTTT.

The rearrangement links TRBV30 to TRBJ2-7, with TRBD2 identical over 13 bases. Germline V CDR1 and CDR2: GTSNPN, SVGIG (reference sequence). The CDR3 has 13 amino acids. J lost 4 bases, V lost 3 bases, and 0 bases had no gene match. CDR3 sequence (DNA): TGTGCCTGGAGGGGACTAGCGGGATACGAGCAGTACTTC. It codes for CAWRGLAGYEQYF.

The chain has TRBV6-6 and TRBJ2-3; D is possibly TRBD1 or TRBD2 (5 bases each). V was pared by 4 bases and J by 5 bases, with 7 bases between. This CDR3 has 12 amino acids. CDR1 is MNHNY and CDR2 is SVGAGI in the germline V gene (reference sequence). Here the CDR3 DNA reads TGTGCCAGCAGTTTGGGACGAGATACGCAGTATTTT. Amino acids: CASSLGRDTQYF.

The chain uses TRBV15 and TRBJ2-3, with 7 bases fitting TRBD2. The CDR3 spans 18 residues. J lost 5 bases, V lost 4 bases, and 18 bases had no gene match. Germline V gene sequence: CDR1 LNHNV, CDR2 YYDKDF (reference sequence). CDR3 sequence: CATSTVRGGTQLGDTQYF. DNA for the CDR3: TGTGCCACCAGCACGGTTCGCGGGGGTACCCAACTTGGAGATACGCAGTATTTT. Full variable domain (outside the CDR3, taken from reference TRBV15 and TRBJ2-3): DAMVIQNPRYQVTQFGKPVTLSCSQTLNHNVMYWYQQKSSQAPKLLFHYYDKDFNNEADTPDNFQSRRPNTSFCFLDIRSPGLGDTAMYLCATSTVRGGTQLGDTQYFGPGTRLTVL.